A selection of T cell receptor beta chains follows, all from one sample in a study of blood T cell repertoires in COVID-19. Here immunoSEQ multiplex PCR was the method, and the copy in TCRdb shows in-frame clones only, minus some. This table has about 55,000 clones, 90% appearing once. Sequenced: peripheral blood. These receptors were taken from a human donor with active COVID-19. The donor label of this sample is uncertain. The CDR3 runs from the conserved cysteine through the conserved F or W. The order of the fields is V gene, CDR3 protein.

v_call: TRBV4-2; cdr3_aa: CASSMGGVRTEAFF
v_call: TRBV28; cdr3_aa: CASSLQEEQYF
v_call: TRBV5-1; cdr3_aa: CASSLLTTNYGYTF
v_call: TRBV18; cdr3_aa: CASSGTLNTEAFF
v_call: TRBV19; cdr3_aa: CASTRGTYSNQPQHF
v_call: TRBV10-2; cdr3_aa: CASREGQGYTDTQYF
v_call: TRBV5-1; cdr3_aa: CASSLKEGEGSYNSPLHF
v_call: TRBV5-1; cdr3_aa: CASSLVATNTGELFF
v_call: TRBV27; cdr3_aa: CASRPQGARNSPLHF
v_call: TRBV28; cdr3_aa: CASSLKGLGEKLFF
v_call: TRBV6-5; cdr3_aa: CAASRGGSTEAFF
v_call: TRBV6-5; cdr3_aa: CASGGGVERNQPQHF
v_call: TRBV19; cdr3_aa: CASSIGMSSGNTIYF
v_call: TRBV18; cdr3_aa: CASSPPGLAGGKETQYF
v_call: TRBV7-9; cdr3_aa: CASSLRGRYNEQFF
v_call: TRBV5-1; cdr3_aa: CASSLEYGVEAFF
v_call: TRBV19; cdr3_aa: CASSTTGISNQPQHF
v_call: TRBV9; cdr3_aa: CASSVLAGGSYNEQFF
v_call: TRBV9; cdr3_aa: CASSVGGRGIYEQYF
v_call: TRBV15; cdr3_aa: CATGQGTYEQYF
v_call: TRBV12-3/TRBV12-4; cdr3_aa: CASSDRGYNEQFF
v_call: TRBV5-1; cdr3_aa: CASRSDSPEAFF
v_call: TRBV5-6; cdr3_aa: CASSSRGGRFKGTQYF
v_call: TRBV19; cdr3_aa: CASSADRWENYGYTF
v_call: TRBV24-1; cdr3_aa: CATSDPGQGKYEQYF
v_call: TRBV9; cdr3_aa: CASSGDRVPRAFF
v_call: TRBV2; cdr3_aa: CASSDDPGGPTGEQYF
v_call: TRBV21-1; cdr3_aa: CASSKRTSGRETQYF
v_call: TRBV12-3/TRBV12-4; cdr3_aa: CASSRDRGTEAFF
v_call: TRBV10-2; cdr3_aa: CASSGDRVYWYEQYF
v_call: TRBV9; cdr3_aa: CASSPYPGLNNEQFF
v_call: TRBV5-1; cdr3_aa: CASSRTDSLGGELFF
v_call: TRBV20-1; cdr3_aa: CSASGDRSSYNEQFF
v_call: TRBV12-3/TRBV12-4; cdr3_aa: CASSSRDSEAFF
v_call: TRBV7-9; cdr3_aa: CASTLAGAYGYTF
v_call: TRBV11-3; cdr3_aa: CASSFASGSGELFF
v_call: TRBV7-9; cdr3_aa: CASSLGASGGTDTQYF
v_call: TRBV10-1; cdr3_aa: CASSERDRGPTEAFF
v_call: TRBV5-1; cdr3_aa: CASGQTGVTDTQYF
v_call: TRBV3-1/TRBV3-2; cdr3_aa: CASSQVRGTEAFF
v_call: TRBV20-1; cdr3_aa: CSASGLSETRDYLGYEQYF
v_call: TRBV9; cdr3_aa: CASSVGTGLNTGELFF
v_call: TRBV7-9; cdr3_aa: CASSLGSQPQHF
v_call: TRBV7-2; cdr3_aa: CASSSGQLNQPQHF
v_call: TRBV7-9; cdr3_aa: CASSFSRTDPEAFF
v_call: TRBV10-2; cdr3_aa: CASSDRLAGRVGTDTQYF
v_call: TRBV10-3; cdr3_aa: CAISEGTGGLYGYTF
v_call: TRBV12-3/TRBV12-4; cdr3_aa: CASSVQYNEQFF
v_call: TRBV5-1; cdr3_aa: CASSSSGTGGTEAFF